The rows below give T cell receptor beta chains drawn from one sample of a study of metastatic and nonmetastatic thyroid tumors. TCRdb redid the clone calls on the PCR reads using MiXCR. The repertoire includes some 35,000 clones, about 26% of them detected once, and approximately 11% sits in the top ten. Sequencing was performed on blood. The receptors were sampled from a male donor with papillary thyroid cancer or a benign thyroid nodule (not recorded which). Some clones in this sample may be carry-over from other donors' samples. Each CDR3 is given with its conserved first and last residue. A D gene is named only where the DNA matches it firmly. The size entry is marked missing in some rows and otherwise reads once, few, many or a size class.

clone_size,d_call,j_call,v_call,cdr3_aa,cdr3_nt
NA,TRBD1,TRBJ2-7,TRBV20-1,CSAGTGGYEQYF,TGCAGTGCTGGGACAGGGGGCTACGAGCAGTACTTC
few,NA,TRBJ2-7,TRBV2,CASSEYRTPAYEQYF,TGTGCCAGCAGTGAATATAGGACTCCTGCCTACGAGCAGTACTTC
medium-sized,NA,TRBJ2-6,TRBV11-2,CASSLDRDSSGANVLTF,TGTGCCAGCAGCTTAGACCGGGACTCCTCTGGGGCCAACGTCCTGACTTTC
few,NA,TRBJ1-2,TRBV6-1,CASRVRVWNSGYGYTF,TGTGCCAGCAGGGTCCGGGTTTGGAATTCGGGTTATGGCTACACCTTC
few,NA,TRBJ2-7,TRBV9,CASSVVGGGADEQYF,TGTGCCAGCAGCGTAGTGGGCGGAGGGGCCGACGAGCAGTACTTC
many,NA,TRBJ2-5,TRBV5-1,CASRRTNQETQYF,TGCGCCAGCAGGCGGACAAACCAAGAGACCCAGTACTTC
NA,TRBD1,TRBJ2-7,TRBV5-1,CASSTTGDGYEQYF,TGCGCCAGCAGCACAACAGGGGATGGTTACGAGCAGTACTTC
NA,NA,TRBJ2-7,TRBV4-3,CASSQVRGLPGKEEQYF,TGCGCCAGCAGCCAAGTCCGGGGACTTCCTGGGAAAGAAGAGCAGTACTTC
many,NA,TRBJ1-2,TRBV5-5,CASSFRGSDYGYTF,TGTGCCAGCAGCTTTCGGGGGTCGGACTATGGCTACACCTTC
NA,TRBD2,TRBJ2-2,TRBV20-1,CSARSEGLAGAPGELFF,TGCAGTGCTAGATCCGAGGGACTAGCGGGGGCCCCCGGGGAGCTGTTTTTT
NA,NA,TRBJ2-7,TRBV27,CASSSRLNEQYF,TGTGCCAGCAGTTCACGACTTAACGAGCAGTACTTC
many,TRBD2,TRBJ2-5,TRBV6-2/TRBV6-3,CASRTSGTHQETQYF,TGTGCCAGTCGGACTAGCGGGACCCACCAAGAGACCCAGTACTTC
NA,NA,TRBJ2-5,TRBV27,CASSYTGTSRTQYF,TGTGCCAGCAGCTATACCGGGACCTCTCGGACCCAGTACTTC
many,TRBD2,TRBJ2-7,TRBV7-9,CASSPGLANTYEQYF,TGTGCCAGCAGCCCCGGACTAGCGAATACCTACGAGCAGTACTTC
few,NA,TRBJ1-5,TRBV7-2,CASSSRGLGAPQHF,TGTGCCAGCAGCTCACGTGGCCTAGGAGCGCCCCAGCATTTT
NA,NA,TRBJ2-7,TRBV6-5,CASIILASGEQYF,TGTGCCAGCATTATACTAGCTTCAGGAGAGCAGTACTTC
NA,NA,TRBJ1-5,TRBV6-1,CASRPRDPQPQHF,TGTGCCAGCAGACCCCGGGACCCACAGCCCCAGCATTTT
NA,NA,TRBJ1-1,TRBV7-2,CASSPYLNTEAFF,TGTGCCAGCAGCCCCTACTTGAACACTGAAGCTTTCTTT
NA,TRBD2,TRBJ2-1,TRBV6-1,CASSLGLEYNEQFF,TGTGCCAGCAGTTTGGGACTAGAATACAATGAGCAGTTCTTC
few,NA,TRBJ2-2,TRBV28,CASSSEKWGEYTGELFF,TGTGCCAGCAGTTCGGAAAAATGGGGGGAGTACACCGGGGAGCTGTTTTTT
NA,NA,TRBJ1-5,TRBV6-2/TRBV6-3,CASSSLRNQPQHF,TGTGCCAGCAGTTCACTTCGCAATCAGCCCCAGCATTTT
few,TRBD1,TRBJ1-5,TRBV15,CATSPRGQHQPQHF,TGTGCCACCAGCCCCAGGGGACAGCACCAGCCCCAGCATTTT
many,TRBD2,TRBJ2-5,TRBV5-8,CASSLGGRASQTQYF,TGTGCCAGCAGCTTGGGCGGGAGGGCCAGCCAGACCCAGTACTTC
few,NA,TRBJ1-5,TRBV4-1,CASSHPGRASNQPQHF,TGCGCCAGCAGCCATCCCGGGAGGGCTAGCAATCAGCCCCAGCATTTT
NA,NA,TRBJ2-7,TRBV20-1,CGGAREVSYEQYF,TGCGGGGGGGCGAGGGAGGTCTCCTACGAGCAGTACTTC
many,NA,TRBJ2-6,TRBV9,CASSPLGTSGANVLTF,TGTGCCAGCAGCCCCTTAGGGACCTCTGGGGCCAACGTCCTGACTTTC
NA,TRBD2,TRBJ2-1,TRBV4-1,CASSQGWTSGIYRQFF,TGCGCCAGCAGCCAAGGTTGGACTAGCGGGATTTATCGTCAGTTCTTC
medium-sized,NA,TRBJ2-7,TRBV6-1,CASSGWTSNYEQYF,TGTGCCAGCAGTGGGTGGACTTCGAACTACGAGCAGTACTTC
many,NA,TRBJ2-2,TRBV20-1,CSASTVPGELFF,TGCAGTGCTAGCACCGTCCCCGGGGAGCTGTTTTTT
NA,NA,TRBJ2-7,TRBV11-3,CASGVSMALPYEQYF,TGTGCCAGCGGGGTTTCAATGGCTTTACCCTACGAGCAGTACTTC
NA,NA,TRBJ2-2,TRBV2,CASSVNPGGELFF,TGTGCCAGCAGTGTGAACCCTGGGGGGGAGCTGTTTTTT
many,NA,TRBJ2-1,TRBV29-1,CSVRGGSYNEQFF,TGCAGCGTTCGTGGTGGTTCCTACAATGAGCAGTTCTTC
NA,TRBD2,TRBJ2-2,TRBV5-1,CASSQRDTNTGELFF,TGCGCCAGCAGCCAGCGGGATACGAACACCGGGGAGCTGTTTTTT
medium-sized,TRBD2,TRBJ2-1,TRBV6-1,CASSEISGRGYNEQFF,TGTGCCAGCAGTGAGATTAGCGGGAGGGGGTACAATGAGCAGTTCTTC